This T cell receptor beta chain is drawn from a study of T cell responses to AZD1222 COVID-19 vaccine. Looking at the study overall: The analysis combined second doses at about 4 or about 12 weeks.

Assay used: immunoSEQ multiplex PCR; TCRdb lists only in-frame clones, some missing. The sample comprises under 200,000 clones, more than 85% of which are singletons, and around 3.8% rests with the top ten. The CDR3 spans 13 residues. Trimming cost V 11 bases and J 0 bases, with 13 bases left between them. The material sequenced was peripheral blood, taken on day 0 of AZD1222 vaccination. The clonotype originates from an adult in good health. The chain combines TRBV12-3 or TRBV12-4 with TRBJ1-2; D gene unclear. Here the CDR3 reads CAGSLNANYGYTF. The CDR3 DNA is TGTGCCGGCTCATTGAACGCTAACTATGGCTACACCTTC.